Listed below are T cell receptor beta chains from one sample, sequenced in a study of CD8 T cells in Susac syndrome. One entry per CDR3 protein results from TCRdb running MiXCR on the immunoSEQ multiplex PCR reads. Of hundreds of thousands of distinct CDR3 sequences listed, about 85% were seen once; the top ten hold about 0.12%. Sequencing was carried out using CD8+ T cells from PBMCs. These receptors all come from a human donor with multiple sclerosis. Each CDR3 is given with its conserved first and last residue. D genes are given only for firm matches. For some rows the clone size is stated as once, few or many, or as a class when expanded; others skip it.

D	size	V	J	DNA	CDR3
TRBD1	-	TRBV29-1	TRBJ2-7	TGCAGCGTTGGGACAGGGGCCACCTACGAGCAGTACTTC	CSVGTGATYEQYF
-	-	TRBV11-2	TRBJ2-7	TGTGCCAGCAGCTTAATGGTGCACGAGCAGTACTTC	CASSLMVHEQYF
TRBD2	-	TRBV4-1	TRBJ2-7	TGCGCCAGCAGCGTGACTAGCGGGAGAACCTACGAGCAGTACTTC	CASSVTSGRTYEQYF
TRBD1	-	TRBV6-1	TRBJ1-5	TGTGCCAGCAGAGCGACAGGGAGGGGGCCATGGGCACTTCAGCCCCAGCATTTT	CASRATGRGPWALQPQHF
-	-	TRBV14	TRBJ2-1	TGTGCCAGCAGCCAGGGGGGGGCCCGCCTCGAGCAGTTCTTC	CASSQGGARLEQFF
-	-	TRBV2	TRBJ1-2	TGTGCCAGCAGTATGGGGGTTTACTATGGCTACACCTTC	CASSMGVYYGYTF
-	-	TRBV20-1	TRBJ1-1	TGCAGAGGTCTAAGTCGTATGGACACTGAAGCTTTCTTT	CRGLSRMDTEAFF
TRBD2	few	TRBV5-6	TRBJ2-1	TGTGCCAGCAGCTTATGGACTAGCGGGACCTACAATGAGCAGTTCTTC	CASSLWTSGTYNEQFF
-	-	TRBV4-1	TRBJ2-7	TGCGCCAGCAGCCAAGGGGGTGAAGTTTCAGAGCAGTACTTC	CASSQGGEVSEQYF
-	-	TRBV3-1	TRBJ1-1	TGTGCCAGCAGCCCCCTCGGGGAGAACACTGAAGCTTTCTTT	CASSPLGENTEAFF
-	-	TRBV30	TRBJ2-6	TGTGCCTGGACCCCAGTGGGACCCTCTGGGGCCAACGTCCTGACTTTC	CAWTPVGPSGANVLTF
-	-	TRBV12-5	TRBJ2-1	TGTGCTAGTGGACCGACGGACGGAGACAATGAGCAGTTCTTC	CASGPTDGDNEQFF
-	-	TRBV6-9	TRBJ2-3	TGTGCCAGCAGTTTCGTCGTGGGGACGCAGTATTTT	CASSFVVGTQYF
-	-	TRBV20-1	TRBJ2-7	TGCAGTGCGCGAGGACTGGAGACCTACGAGCAGTACTTC	CSARGLETYEQYF
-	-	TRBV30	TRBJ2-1	TGTGCCTGGAGTACGGGTGGTGAGCAGTTCTTC	CAWSTGGEQFF
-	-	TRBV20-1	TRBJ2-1	TGCAGTGCTAGAGTTGGGTCGGAGGGGAGTGAGCAGTTCTTC	CSARVGSEGSEQFF
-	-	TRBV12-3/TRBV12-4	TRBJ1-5	TGTGCCAGCAGTACGACATTGTCTGGCAATCAGCCCCAGCATTTT	CASSTTLSGNQPQHF
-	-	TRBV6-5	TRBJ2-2	TGTGCCAGCAGTCTAGGCCCCTCGGGCACCGGGGAGCTGTTTTTT	CASSLGPSGTGELFF
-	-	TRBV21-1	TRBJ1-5	TGTGCCAGCAGCAAAGACCGGGACAGGGCTTGGCAGCCCCAGCATTTT	CASSKDRDRAWQPQHF
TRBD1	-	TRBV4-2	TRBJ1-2	TGTGCCAGCAGCCAAGAACTCATATTAGGACAGGCTAACTATGGCTACACCTTC	CASSQELILGQANYGYTF
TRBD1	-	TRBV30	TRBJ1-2	TGTGCCTGCCGGGGGGACAGAACCTATGGCTACACCTTC	CACRGDRTYGYTF
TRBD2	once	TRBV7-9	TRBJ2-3	TGTGCCAGCGTCGGACTAGCGGGAGCAGATACGCAGTATTTT	CASVGLAGADTQYF
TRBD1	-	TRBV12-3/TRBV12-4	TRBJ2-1	TGTGCCAGCGACTTGACAGGGTCGAACAATGAGCAGTTCTTC	CASDLTGSNNEQFF
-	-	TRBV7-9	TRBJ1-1	TGTGCCAGCAGCTTAGTAGCAGGGTACAACACTGAAGCTTTCTTT	CASSLVAGYNTEAFF
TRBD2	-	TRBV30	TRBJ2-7	TGTGCCTGGAGCCCCGGGTCGGGGGGCTACGAGCAGTACTTC	CAWSPGSGGYEQYF
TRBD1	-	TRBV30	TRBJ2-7	TGTGCCCTAGAAGAGGGGGCCAGGGAGCAGTACTTC	CALEEGAREQYF
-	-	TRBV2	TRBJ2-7	TGTGCCAGCAGTGAAGTACGAGAGACAGACAACGAGCAGTACTTC	CASSEVRETDNEQYF
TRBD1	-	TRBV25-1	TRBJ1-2	TGTGCCAGCAGTGAAGGGACAGGGGTCGGCTACACCTTC	CASSEGTGVGYTF
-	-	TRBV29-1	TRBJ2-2	TGCAGCGTTTTACAATCCGGGGAGCTGTTTTTT	CSVLQSGELFF
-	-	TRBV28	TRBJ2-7	TGTGCCAGCAGTTCACCTCCGCGACTTTTCATCTACGAGCAGTACTTC	CASSSPPRLFIYEQYF
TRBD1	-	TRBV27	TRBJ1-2	TGTGCCAGCACAGGATCCACAAATACAGGGGTCCCGGGGGAAGGCTACACCTTC	CASTGSTNTGVPGEGYTF
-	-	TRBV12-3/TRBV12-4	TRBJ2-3	TGTGCCAGCAGCCCCCCCGGGAGAGGCGCAGATACGCAGTATTTT	CASSPPGRGADTQYF
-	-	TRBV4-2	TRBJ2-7	TGTGCCAGCAGCCTTTTCCGGGACCCCTCCTACGAGCAGTACTTC	CASSLFRDPSYEQYF
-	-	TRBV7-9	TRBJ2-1	TGTGCCAGCAGCTCGATTCCCGGTGAGCAGTTCTTC	CASSSIPGEQFF
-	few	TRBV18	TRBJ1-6	TGTGCCAGCTCACCCGAAGGGGTCTATAATTCACCCCTCCACTTT	CASSPEGVYNSPLHF
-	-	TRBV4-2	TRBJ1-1	TGTGCCAGCAGCCGGTTAGGAGAAGAGACTGAAGCTTTCTTT	CASSRLGEETEAFF
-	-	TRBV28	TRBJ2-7	TGTGCCAGCACAACCGGGTTCTACGAGCAGTACTTC	CASTTGFYEQYF
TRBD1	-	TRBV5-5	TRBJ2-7	TGTGCCAGCAGCTTGACAGGGGCAGTTGACGAGCAGTACTTC	CASSLTGAVDEQYF
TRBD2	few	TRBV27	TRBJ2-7	TGTGCCAGCAGTCTAGCGGGAGGTATTTCCTACGAGCAGTACTTC	CASSLAGGISYEQYF
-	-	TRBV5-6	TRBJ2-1	TGTGCCAGCAGCCCCGTGAGGTACAATGAGCAGTTCTTC	CASSPVRYNEQFF
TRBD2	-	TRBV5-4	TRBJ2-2	TGTGCCAGCAGCTTGGTTGGAGGTGGACTAGCATTGTCCGGGGAGCTGTTTTTT	CASSLVGGGLALSGELFF
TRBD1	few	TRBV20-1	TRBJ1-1	TGCAGTGCTCCCGGACAGGCGAACACTGAAGCTTTCTTT	CSAPGQANTEAFF
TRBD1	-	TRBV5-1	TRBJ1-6	TGCGCCAGCAGCTCTGGGGACAGTTACTATAATTCACCCCTCCACTTT	CASSSGDSYYNSPLHF
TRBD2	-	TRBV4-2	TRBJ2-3	TGTGCCAGCAGCGTCGAGCGGGGGCGTTTCACAGATACGCAGTATTTT	CASSVERGRFTDTQYF
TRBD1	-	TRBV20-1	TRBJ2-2	TGCAGTGCTAGGTTCGGGCAGGGGGACACCGGGGAGCTGTTTTTT	CSARFGQGDTGELFF
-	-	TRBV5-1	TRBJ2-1	TGCGCCAGCAGCTTGTATTGGACAGCAACCGATGAGCAGTTCTTC	CASSLYWTATDEQFF
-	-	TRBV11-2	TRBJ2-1	TGTGCCAGCAGCTTAGCCGCGGGTGAGCAGTTCTTC	CASSLAAGEQFF
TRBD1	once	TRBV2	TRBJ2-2	TGTGCCAGCAGTGTGACAGGGGGCCACACCGGGGAGCTGTTTTTT	CASSVTGGHTGELFF
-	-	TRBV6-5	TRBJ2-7	TGTGCCACCCAGGGGGGCTTCGAGCAGTACTTC	CATQGGFEQYF